These 17 T cell receptor beta chains were sequenced from one sample in a study of T cell responses to AZD1222 COVID-19 vaccine (dated by TCRdb to the early 2020s). This specimen's time point label, per the study, means: about 28 days (+/-7) after the second vaccine dose. To prepare the library, the immunoSEQ multiplex PCR assay was applied. In TCRdb, the immuneACCESS table is reduced to in-frame sequences with V and J assigned. These tables do not hold every clone; where another copy was compared, an unresolved V gene accounts for under half, and the others remain unexplained. This sample comprises over 90,000 clones, roughly 92% of them detected only once. The ten largest clones take up roughly 3% of the sample. Sequencing used peripheral blood, obtained 28 days after the second AZD1222 dose. The receptors come from an adult who received the AZD1222 COVID-19 vaccine.

The sample holds many counts of this clone. The chain is built from TRBV19 and TRBJ2-7; D tentatively reads TRBD1 or TRBD2 (5 bases each). CDR1 and CDR2 (germline): LNHDA, SQIVND (reference sequence). The CDR3 sequence is 15 residues long. V was trimmed by 4 bases and J by 2 bases, leaving 15 bases between them. The DNA of the CDR3 is TGTGCCAGTAGTACTACCGGGACGGGGACCTACGAGCAGTACTTC. Amino acids: CASSTTGTGTYEQYF.

This CDR3 reads CASTPGQGYNEQFF. The CDR3 bases are TGTGCCAGTACCCCGGGACAGGGGTACAATGAGCAGTTCTTC. The V and J genes are TRBV19 and TRBJ2-1, with 10 nucleotides matching TRBD1. Germline assignment: CDR1 LNHDA and CDR2 SQIVND (reference sequence). After removal of 7 bases from V and 4 bases from J, the junction contained 4 bases not matched to a gene. CDR3 length: 14 residues.

DNA for the CDR3: TGTGCCAGCAGCCTAGGACAGGGGGGCAACTATGGCTACACCTTC. Translating it yields CASSLGQGGNYGYTF. This chain joins TRBV11-2 and TRBJ1-2, with 10 bases that match TRBD1. Germline assignment: CDR1 SGHAT and CDR2 FQNNGV. Germline trimming cut 5 bases from V and 2 bases from J; bases unmatched to any gene: 5. The CDR3 is made up of 15 amino acids.

J is TRBJ1-6 and V is TRBV5-1; possible D gene TRBD1, 5 bases. The CDR3 is 14 amino acids. The V and J ends lost 4 bases and 7 bases respectively, with 12 bases between them. From germline, CDR1 is SGHRS and CDR2 YFSETQ. The CDR3 DNA follows: TGCGCCAGCAGCCCGACGACAGAGAATTCACCCCTCCACTTT. Its protein product is CASSPTTENSPLHF.

The chain joins TRBV7-9 to TRBJ1-1; tentatively, D is TRBD1 (6 bases). Trimming took 7 bases from V and 2 from J, leaving 14 bases between them. The CDR3 is 14 amino acids. Germline V lookup: CDR1 SEHNR, CDR2 FQNEAQ (reference sequence). Written as DNA, the CDR3 is TGTGCCAGCACCTCACCAGGGGATAACACTGAAGCTTTCTTT. Translating gives CASTSPGDNTEAFF. Based on the CDR3 plus reference TRBV7-9 and TRBJ1-1, the full variable domain is DTGVSQNPRHKITKRGQNVTFRCDPISEHNRLYWYRQTLGQGPEFLTYFQNEAQLEKSRLLSDRFSAERPKGSFSTLEIQRTEQGDSAMYLCASTSPGDNTEAFFGQGTRLTVV.

The chain employs TRBV27 and TRBJ2-1, with 7 bases fitting TRBD2. This CDR3 is 14 amino acids long. The V segment lost 3 bases and the J segment 3 bases; nucleotides outside the gene matches: 2. The germline CDR1 and CDR2 sequences are MNHEY and SMNVEV (reference sequence). The CDR3 DNA reads as TGTGCCAGCAGTTTTGGCGGGGGCTACAATGAGCAGTTCTTC. Amino acid sequence: CASSFGGGYNEQFF.

V and J are TRBV30 and TRBJ2-7, with no clear D. CDR3 length: 14 residues. V was clipped by 1 base and J by 2 bases, with 12 bases between them. From germline, CDR1 is GTSNPN and CDR2 SVGIG (reference sequence). CDR3 bases: TGTGCCTGGAGTGGGTCAACCACTACCTACGAGCAGTACTTC. Amino acids: CAWSGSTTTYEQYF.

Here the CDR3 reads CASSLNPVRYTF. CDR3 in DNA: TGTGCCAGCAGTTTAAACCCGGTCCGCTACACCTTC. The chain combines TRBV12-3 or TRBV12-4 with TRBJ1-2; no reliable D call. Trimming removed 2 bases at V and 9 bases at J, with 10 bases between. The CDR3 is 12 amino acids.

The sample holds one count of this clone. V gene TRBV28 combines with J gene TRBJ2-1, with a tentative D call TRBD2 (6 bases). CDR3 size: 15 residues. Germline V gene lookup returns CDR1 MDHEN and CDR2 SYDVKM. With 7 bases removed from V and 2 bases from J, the gap between germline ends came to 15 bases. DNA for the CDR3: TGTGCCAGCACCCCTGGAGGGCGGACCTACAATGAGCAGTTCTTC. Its protein is CASTPGGRTYNEQFF.

The V and J genes are TRBV27 and TRBJ2-3; D may match TRBD1 or TRBD2 (6 bases each). This CDR3 comprises 13 residues. Germline CDR1 reads MNHEY; CDR2 reads SMNVEV (reference sequence). Between the trimmed V and J ends, which lost 6 bases and 1 base, there was a span of 8 bases. The CDR3: CASRGGRTDTQYF. DNA for the CDR3: TGTGCCAGCAGGGGGGGCCGCACAGATACGCAGTATTTT.

The chain couples TRBV7-6 to TRBJ2-1; 7 bases match TRBD2. Germline trimming cut 2 bases from V and 0 bases from J; bases unmatched to any gene: 4. Germline V CDR1 and CDR2: SGHVS, FNYEAQ. The CDR3 runs to 16 residues. Written as DNA, the CDR3 is TGTGCCAGCAGCTTATCCGGGGGGAGCTCCTACAATGAGCAGTTCTTC. Translation: CASSLSGGSSYNEQFF.

This chain joins TRBV7-2 and TRBJ2-2; D is uncertain. CDR1 is SGHTA, CDR2 FQGNSA, per germline. V shed 6 bases and J shed 3 bases, with 14 bases lying between them. CDR3 size: 15 residues. The CDR3 DNA is TGTGCCAGCAGGAGGCTCATTGGGGACACCGGGGAGCTGTTTTTT. The encoded protein is CASRRLIGDTGELFF.

This rearrangement joins TRBV3-1 (or the pseudogene TRBV3-2) to TRBJ1-3; D might be TRBD1 (5 bases). V was cut by 2 bases and J by 0 bases, with 14 bases left in between. The CDR3 has 17 amino acids. In germline, CDR1 is LGHDT, CDR2 YNNKEL (reference sequence). CDR3 nucleotide sequence: TGTGCCAGCAGCCAATCTAGGGGCCAGAGCTCTGGAAACACCATATATTTT. This sequence encodes CASSQSRGQSSGNTIYF.

The chain has TRBV3-1 (or the pseudogene TRBV3-2) and TRBJ2-3, with 9 bases fitting TRBD2. The CDR3 runs to 18 residues. J lost 2 bases, V lost 2 bases, and 11 bases had no gene match. Germline CDR1 LGHDT, CDR2 YNNKEL (reference sequence). CDR3 coding DNA: TGTGCCAGCAGCCAACAGGCGGCGGGGGGGCCGTCCACAGATACGCAGTATTTT. Translated: CASSQQAAGGPSTDTQYF.

The gene calls are TRBV3-1 (or the pseudogene TRBV3-2) and TRBJ1-2, with TRBD1 identical over 8 bases. Germline V gene data show CDR1 as LGHDT and CDR2 as YNNKEL (reference sequence). The CDR3 consists of 15 residues. V dropped 1 base and J dropped 8; count of bases not matched to a gene: 9. The CDR3 nucleotides are TGTGCCAGCAGCCAAGGGTACCAGGGGGCGGGCGGCTACACCTTC. It translates to CASSQGYQGAGGYTF.

The chain couples TRBV5-6 to TRBJ1-2; 9 bases agree with TRBD1. This CDR3 has 14 residues. Losses at the gene ends were 5 bases for V and 8 bases for J; bases not matched to a gene: 10. Germline V lookup: CDR1 SGHDT, CDR2 YYEEEE. CDR3 bases: TGTGCCAGCAGTTTACCCGGGACAGGGAGAGGCTACACCTTC. Translated, it gives CASSLPGTGRGYTF.

This rearrangement joins TRBV15 to TRBJ1-6, with 7 bases that match TRBD1. The length of the CDR3 is 18 residues. V gave up 1 base and J gave up 3 bases; unmatched junction bases: 9. Germline lookup yields CDR1 LNHNV and CDR2 YYDKDF (reference sequence). The CDR3 sequence: CATSRALRDRIYNSPLHF. Written as DNA, the CDR3 is TGTGCCACCAGCAGAGCCCTCCGGGACAGAATCTATAATTCACCCCTCCACTTT.